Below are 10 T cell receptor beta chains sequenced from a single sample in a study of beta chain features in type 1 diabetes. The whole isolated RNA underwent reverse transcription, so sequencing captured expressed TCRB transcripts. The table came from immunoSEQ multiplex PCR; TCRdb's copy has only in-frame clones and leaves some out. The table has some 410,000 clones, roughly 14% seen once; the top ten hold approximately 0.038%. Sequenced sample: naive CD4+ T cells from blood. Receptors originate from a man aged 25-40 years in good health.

CDR3 amino acids: CASSLAWLGGTDTQYF. CDR3 DNA sequence: TGTGCCAGCAGCTTAGCTTGGCTAGGGGGCACAGATACGCAGTATTTT. This chain links TRBV11-1 with TRBJ2-3, with D perhaps TRBD1 (5 bases). The CDR3 contains 16 residues. CDR1 SGHAT and CDR2 FQDESV come from the germline V gene (reference sequence). V lost 0 bases and J 1 base, leaving 11 bases between the germline ends.

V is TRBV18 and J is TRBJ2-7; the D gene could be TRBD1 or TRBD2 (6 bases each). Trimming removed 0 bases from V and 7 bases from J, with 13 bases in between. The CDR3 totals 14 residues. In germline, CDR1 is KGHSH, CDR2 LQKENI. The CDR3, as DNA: TGTGCCAGCTCACCACCGAACAGGGCGGGAGAGCAGTACGTC. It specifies CASSPPNRAGEQYV.

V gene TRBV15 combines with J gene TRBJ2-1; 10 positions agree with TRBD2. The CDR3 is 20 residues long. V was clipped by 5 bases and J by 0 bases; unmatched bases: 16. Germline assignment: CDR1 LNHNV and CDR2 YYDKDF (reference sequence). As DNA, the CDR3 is TGTGCCACCAGCCCCCTTTCTCCGGGACTAGCGACTAGCTCCTACAATGAGCAGTTCTTC. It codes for CATSPLSPGLATSSYNEQFF.

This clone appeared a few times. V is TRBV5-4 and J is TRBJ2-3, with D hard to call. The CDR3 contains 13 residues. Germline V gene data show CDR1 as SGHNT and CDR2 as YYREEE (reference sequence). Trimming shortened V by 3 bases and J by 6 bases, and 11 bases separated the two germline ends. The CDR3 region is CASSSGGVDTQYF. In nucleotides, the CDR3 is TGTGCCAGCAGCTCGGGTGGCGTTGATACGCAGTATTTT.

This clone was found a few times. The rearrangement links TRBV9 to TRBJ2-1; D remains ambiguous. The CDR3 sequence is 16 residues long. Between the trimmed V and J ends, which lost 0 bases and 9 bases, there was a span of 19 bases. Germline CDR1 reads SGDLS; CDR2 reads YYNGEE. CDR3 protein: CASSVGSPGEAGEQFF. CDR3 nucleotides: TGTGCCAGCAGCGTAGGATCCCCGGGTGAGGCCGGTGAGCAGTTCTTC.

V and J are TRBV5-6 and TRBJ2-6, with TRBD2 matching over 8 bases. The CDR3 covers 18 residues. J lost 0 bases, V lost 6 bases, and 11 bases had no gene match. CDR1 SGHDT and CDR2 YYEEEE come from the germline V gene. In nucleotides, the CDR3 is TGTGCCAGCACCCCTTTAGCGGGGACGACCTCTGGGGCCAACGTCCTGACTTTC. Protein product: CASTPLAGTTSGANVLTF. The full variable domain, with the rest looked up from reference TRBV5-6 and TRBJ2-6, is DAGVTQSPTHLIKTRGQQVTLRCSPKSGHDTVSWYQQALGQGPQFIFQYYEEEERQRGNFPDRFSGHQFPNYSSELNVNALLLGDSALYLCASTPLAGTTSGANVLTFGAGSRLTVL.

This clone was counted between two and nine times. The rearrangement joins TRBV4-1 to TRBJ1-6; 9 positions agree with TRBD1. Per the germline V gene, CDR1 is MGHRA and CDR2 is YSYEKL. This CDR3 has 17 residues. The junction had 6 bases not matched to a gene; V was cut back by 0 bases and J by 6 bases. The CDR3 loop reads CASSQEAGTGRNSPLHF. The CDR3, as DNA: TGCGCCAGCAGCCAAGAGGCCGGGACAGGGCGTAATTCACCCCTCCACTTT.

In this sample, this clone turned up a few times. The CDR3 DNA is TGTGCCAGCAGCTCGGAGAGTACGCAGTATTTT. Residues: CASSSESTQYF. The chain uses TRBV7-9 and TRBJ2-3; unclear D gene. Germline CDR1 SEHNR, CDR2 FQNEAQ (reference sequence). V gave up 4 bases and J gave up 8 bases, with 7 bases separating them. This CDR3 has 11 residues.

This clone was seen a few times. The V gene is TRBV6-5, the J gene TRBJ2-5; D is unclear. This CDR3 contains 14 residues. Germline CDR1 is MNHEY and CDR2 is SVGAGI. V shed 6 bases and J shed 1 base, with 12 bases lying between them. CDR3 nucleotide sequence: TGTGCCAGCAGGACTCCAAGGGTCCAAGAGACCCAGTACTTC. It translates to CASRTPRVQETQYF.

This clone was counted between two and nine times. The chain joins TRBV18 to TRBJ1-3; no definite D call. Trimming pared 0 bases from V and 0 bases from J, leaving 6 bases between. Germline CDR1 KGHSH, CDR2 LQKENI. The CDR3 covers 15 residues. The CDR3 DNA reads TGTGCCAGCTCACCACCGAGGGCCTCTGGAAACACCATATATTTT. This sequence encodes CASSPPRASGNTIYF.